The 26 T cell receptor beta chains below come from one sample, sequenced in a study of metastatic and nonmetastatic thyroid tumors (dated by TCRdb to the early 2020s). None of the patients had been given any treatment before thyroid surgery. The library was prepared using PCR. These reads were obtained on an Illumina HiSeq 4000. The public reads were reanalyzed by TCRdb: fastp trimming at Q25, MiXCR alignment, in-frame beta chains only. The sample data list 25,000 to 35,000 clones, and about 17% of these were observed just once. The ten largest clonotypes hold under 5% of the sample. The sample consisted of blood. These receptors were taken from a female donor with papillary thyroid cancer or a benign thyroid nodule (not recorded which). Some clones in this sample may be carry-over from other donors' samples.

There are many counts of this clone. This sequence joins TRBV20-1 and TRBJ2-3; 10 bases line up with TRBD2. The CDR3 extends over 14 amino acids. V gave up 7 bases and J gave up 1 base; unmatched junction bases: 5. Per the germline V gene, CDR1 is DFQATT and CDR2 is SNEGSKA (reference sequence). Written as DNA, the CDR3 is TGCAGTGGGCTAAGCGGGGGGGGCACAGATACGCAGTATTTT. It yields the protein CSGLSGGGTDTQYF.

This clone appeared many times. The gene calls are TRBV20-1 and TRBJ2-1; 9 bases fit TRBD2. V was clipped by 3 bases and J by 8 bases; unmatched bases: 17. Germline V gene lookup returns CDR1 DFQATT and CDR2 SNEGSKA (reference sequence). This CDR3 has 17 residues. CDR3 protein: CSARGYFWLAGKYEQFF. The DNA of the CDR3 is TGCAGTGCTAGGGGGTATTTCTGGCTAGCGGGAAAGTATGAGCAGTTCTTC.

This chain connects TRBV19 to TRBJ1-2, with 8 bases fitting TRBD1. Germline V gene lookup returns CDR1 LNHDA and CDR2 SQIVND (reference sequence). V trimming: 3 bases; J trimming: 7 bases; junction bases outside the gene matches: 7. The CDR3 is made up of 14 amino acids. The CDR3 nucleotides are TGTGCCAGTAGTATCCGACAGGGGTCGCCTGGCTACACCTTC. Translation gives CASSIRQGSPGYTF.

Comment on this clone: This may arise from a read error, as a much more abundant clone is one base away. This chain uses TRBV27 with TRBJ1-4; a weak D match, TRBD1 (5 bases). Per the germline V gene, CDR1 is MNHEY and CDR2 is SMNVEV (reference sequence). The CDR3 covers 15 residues. The CDR3 DNA is TGTGTCAGCAGGGTTCGAATAGGGACTAATGAAAAACTGTTTTTT. Protein product: CVSRVRIGTNEKLFF.

This clone was seen ten or more times. Possible read error: a much larger clone is one base away. V is TRBV28 and J is TRBJ2-2; D remains ambiguous. The CDR3 is 15 residues long. V was shortened by 6 bases and J by 0 bases, with 11 bases between the two germline ends. Germline CDR1 MDHEN, CDR2 SYDVKM. CDR3 amino acids: CASSVPVANTGELFF. The CDR3 bases are TGTGCCAGCAGCGTACCAGTCGCGAACACCGGGGAGCTGTTTTTT.

This clone was detected many times. This chain connects TRBV2 to TRBJ1-2; D not certain. V lost 4 bases and J 10 bases, leaving 10 bases between the germline ends. The CDR3 is 11 amino acids. The V gene's germline CDR1 is SNHLY and CDR2 FYNNEI. The DNA for the CDR3 is TGTGCCAGCAGTGTCCGAGTCGACTACACCTTC. It translates to CASSVRVDYTF.

This clone is medium-sized by share. The chain employs TRBV6-5 and TRBJ2-1; no clear D gene. The germline gives CDR1 MNHEY, CDR2 SVGAGI. Between the trimmed V and J ends, which lost 2 bases and 5 bases, there was a span of 13 bases. The CDR3 totals 15 residues. The CDR3 region is CASSYTGWAHNEQFF. The DNA of the CDR3 is TGTGCCAGCAGTTACACCGGCTGGGCGCACAATGAGCAGTTCTTC.

In its sample, this clone was seen many times. This chain uses TRBV28 with TRBJ1-3, with D unresolved. The ends were cut back, 3 bases at V and 1 base at J, with 10 bases in the middle. The V gene's germline CDR1 is MDHEN and CDR2 SYDVKM. The CDR3 extends over 15 amino acids. In DNA form, the CDR3 reads TGTGCCAGCAGTTTCAATCCAGGATCTGGAAACACCATATATTTT. Translated: CASSFNPGSGNTIYF.

J is TRBJ1-2 and V is TRBV27; 8 nucleotides agree with TRBD1. Germline V gene sequence: CDR1 MNHEY, CDR2 SMNVEV (reference sequence). V dropped 6 bases and J dropped 3; count of bases not matched to a gene: 12. The CDR3 is 16 residues long. In nucleotides, the CDR3 is TGTGCCAGCAGCCGCGGGACAGGTCTCTCCGACTATGGCTACACCTTC. This gives the protein CASSRGTGLSDYGYTF.

This clone was detected many times. The genes are TRBV5-8 and TRBJ1-4; D unresolved. The CDR3 runs to 14 residues. CDR1 and CDR2 from the germline V gene are SGHTS and YDEGEE. Trimming cost V 0 bases and J 7 bases, with 10 bases left between them. The CDR3 spells CASSLDLAGEKLFF. CDR3 nucleotides: TGTGCCAGCAGCTTGGACCTCGCGGGTGAAAAACTGTTTTTT.

In this sample, this clone turned up many times. The CDR3, as DNA: TGTGCCAGCAGTGACGGTGGTACGCAGTATTTT. Its protein is CASSDGGTQYF. The chain uses TRBV6-4 and TRBJ2-3; D gene uncertain. Trimming stripped 2 bases from V and 8 bases from J, with 5 bases between. The CDR3 sequence is 11 residues long. Germline V gives CDR1 MRHNA, CDR2 SNTAGT.

This clone occurred a few times. A much larger clonotype is one base distant, so this may be a read error. Additional DNA sequences in this sample encode the identical CDR3. The CDR3: CSVGGGGDTQYF. In DNA, the CDR3 is TGCAGCGTTGGTGGTGGGGGAGATACGCAGTATTTT. The rearrangement uses TRBV29-1 and TRBJ2-3; D is tentatively TRBD1 or TRBD2 (5 bases each). The CDR3 sequence is 12 residues long. Germline values: CDR1 SQVTM, CDR2 ANQGSEA. Trimming shortened V by 4 bases and J by 5 bases, and 10 bases separated the two germline ends.

The sample holds many counts of this clone. Here the CDR3 reads CATSDRGEQYF. The CDR3 nucleotides read TGTGCCACCAGTGATCGGGGTGAGCAGTACTTC. The chain uses TRBV24-1 and TRBJ2-7; a possible D gene is TRBD2 (5 bases). This CDR3 region has 11 residues. The V gene lost 3 bases and the J gene lost 7 bases, with 6 bases spanning the gap. Looked up from germline, CDR1 is KGHDR and CDR2 is SFDVKD.

This clone was seen repeatedly, ten times or more. This chain links TRBV25-1 with TRBJ2-5; tentatively, D is TRBD1 (5 bases). The CDR3 runs 15 residues. Germline lookup yields CDR1 MGHDK and CDR2 SYGVNS. Trimming removed 6 bases at V and 2 bases at J, with 16 bases between. The CDR3, as DNA: TGTGCCAGCAGCGATCCGACAGCCAAGCAAGAGACCCAGTACTTC. As protein: CASSDPTAKQETQYF.

Many counts were recorded for this clone. V and J are TRBV28 and TRBJ1-2; D gene ambiguous. Germline loops: CDR1 MDHEN, CDR2 SYDVKM. V was pared by 5 bases and J by 0 bases, with 4 bases between. The CDR3 runs to 12 residues. This CDR3 is CASSTSNYGYTF. In DNA form, the CDR3 reads TGTGCCAGCAGTACTTCTAACTATGGCTACACCTTC.

Many counts were recorded for this clone. V is TRBV29-1 and J is TRBJ2-1, with TRBD1 matching over 7 bases. This CDR3 contains 14 residues. Trimming at V came to 7 bases and at J to 2 bases, leaving 8 bases not matched to a gene. CDR1 and CDR2 (germline): SQVTM, ANQGSEA. The CDR3 DNA sequence: TGCAGCGCCGCAGGGGGTGGGACCTACAATGAGCAGTTCTTC. Its translation: CSAAGGGTYNEQFF.

The rearrangement uses TRBV11-2 and TRBJ1-2; TRBD1 matches at 7 bases. CDR3 length: 16 amino acids. From germline, CDR1 is SGHAT and CDR2 FQNNGV. V shed 4 bases and J 3 bases; nucleotides not matched to a gene: 11. This chain's CDR3 is CASSSRVSGQDYGYTF. The DNA for the CDR3 is TGTGCCAGCAGCTCACGTGTCAGTGGACAGGACTATGGCTACACCTTC.

The table lists this clone with many counts. The chain uses TRBV28 and TRBJ2-7; 8 bases line up with TRBD2. V was clipped by 5 bases and J by 7 bases; unmatched bases: 16. The germline V gene encodes CDR1 MDHEN and CDR2 SYDVKM. The CDR3 covers 16 residues. CDR3 DNA sequence: TGTGCCAGCAGTGCCTCCGACGGGGGGGGCCGACCGGAGCAGTACTTC. Its translation: CASSASDGGGRPEQYF.

The table lists this clone with a few counts. The chain carries TRBV10-3 and TRBJ2-7; D is possibly TRBD1 (5 bases). This CDR3 is 15 amino acids long. Germline V gene lookup returns CDR1 ENHRY and CDR2 SYGVKD. V dropped 0 bases and J dropped 0 bases, with 9 bases sitting between them. The CDR3 sequence is CAISESGAVSYEQYF. CDR3 DNA: TGTGCCATCAGTGAGTCTGGGGCGGTCTCCTACGAGCAGTACTTC.

The table lists this clone with many counts. CDR3 in DNA: TGTGCCAGCAGCCAAGACCGGATAGATACGCAGTATTTT. Its translation: CASSQDRIDTQYF. The chain couples TRBV3-1 to TRBJ2-3; D remains unclear. CDR3 length: 13 residues. Trimming stripped 0 bases from V and 5 bases from J, with 6 bases between. Germline values: CDR1 LGHDT, CDR2 YNNKEL (reference sequence).

At least ten counts were recorded for this clone. The chain is built from TRBV9 and TRBJ2-3; no definite D call. Trimming stripped 0 bases from V and 0 bases from J, with 8 bases between. Germline V gene lookup returns CDR1 SGDLS and CDR2 YYNGEE. The CDR3 is made up of 15 amino acids. The CDR3 here is CASSVGADSTDTQYF. CDR3 coding DNA: TGTGCCAGCAGCGTAGGGGCCGATAGCACAGATACGCAGTATTTT.

This clone was observed a handful of times. This may be a read error, as it is one base from a much larger clone. The genes are TRBV2 and TRBJ2-5, with 12 bases lining up with TRBD2. This CDR3 spans 15 amino acids. The germline V gene encodes CDR1 SNHLY and CDR2 FYNNEI. The V and J ends lost 6 bases and 7 bases, in that order; junction bases with no gene match: 9. The CDR3 nucleotides read TGTGCCAGCAGGATTTCTAGCGGGGGGGACGTGACCCAGTACTTC. It specifies CASRISSGGDVTQYF.

V and J are TRBV30 and TRBJ1-2; D is unclear. Trimming left V 4 bases short and J 7 bases short, with 22 bases between. The CDR3 contains 15 residues. Germline values: CDR1 GTSNPN, CDR2 SVGIG (reference sequence). The CDR3 protein is CAWIVVGGRKVGYTF. CDR3 DNA sequence: TGTGCCTGGATTGTAGTCGGCGGCAGAAAGGTTGGCTACACCTTC.

J is TRBJ2-1 and V is TRBV5-1; 8 nucleotides agree with TRBD2. CDR1 SGHRS and CDR2 YFSETQ come from the germline V gene. The CDR3 is 16 residues long. V lost 1 base, J lost 6 bases, and 9 bases stayed unmatched. The DNA of the CDR3 is TGCGCCAGCAGCTTGTTGGTAGCGGGGTATACCAATGAGCAGTTCTTC. The encoded protein is CASSLLVAGYTNEQFF.

The table lists this clone with many counts. This could be a read error, since a much larger clone is one nucleotide away. This chain joins TRBV28 and TRBJ1-2; TRBD1 agrees at 10 bases. The CDR3 has 14 amino acids. The V segment lost 8 bases and the J segment 8 bases; nucleotides outside the gene matches: 11. Per the germline V gene, CDR1 is MDHEN and CDR2 is SYDVKM. CDR3 nucleotide sequence: TGTGCCAGCGGCCGGGACAGGGGTTCTTGGGGCTACACCTTC. It codes for CASGRDRGSWGYTF.

At least ten counts were recorded for this clone. The chain links TRBV9 to TRBJ1-2; no clear D gene. This CDR3 comprises 15 residues. Germline V gene lookup returns CDR1 SGDLS and CDR2 YYNGEE. Trimming removed 5 bases from V and 2 bases from J, with 16 bases in between. The CDR3 DNA reads as TGTGCCAGCAGAGAGGACCCCGGTACGAACTATGGCTACACCTTC. Translating gives CASREDPGTNYGYTF.